This T cell receptor beta chain was found in a study of T-cell memory formation after mild COVID-19. Study as a whole: For the most part, TCR clusters were specific to one donor. Study conclusions and caveats: Clones that shrank (day 15 to 85) were balanced CD4/CD8, whereas later expanders leaned CD4+. Second-wave clones peaking on day 37 lacked confirmed SARS-CoV-2 specificity.

The CDR3 runs to 15 residues. Germline V gene lookup returns CDR1 LNHNV and CDR2 YYDKDF (reference sequence). Trimming stripped 0 bases from V and 9 bases from J, with 15 bases between. The authors produced TCR alpha and TCR beta cDNA libraries with sample barcodes and UMIs by 5'RACE using constant-segment primers. TCRdb redid the calling of the 5' RACE reads with MiXCR, one entry per CDR3 protein. The sample includes around 130,000 distinct CDR3 sequences, over 15% of them seen just once. Points on this clonotype: Its cognate antigen is unknown.

The rearrangement uses TRBV15 and TRBJ2-4; maybe TRBD1 (5 bases). The TCR comes from a man younger than 35 who had mild COVID-19 (a few samples of this study predate the infection). Cell type and time point are not known. The material sequenced was PBMCs or a T cell subset sorted from them (not recorded which). CDR3 loop: CATSRDASDISIQYF. In DNA, the CDR3 is TGTGCCACCAGCAGAGATGCCTCGGACATTAGCATTCAGTACTTC.